Following are 10 T cell receptor beta chains from one sample sequenced in a study of T-cell reconstitution after alpha-beta-depleted transplantation in children. Unique molecular identifiers were incorporated into the prepared TCRbeta library. TCRdb reprocessed the PCR reads via MiXCR and lists one record per CDR3 protein. Among some 200,000 distinct CDR3 sequences listed, 8% to 9.5% were seen once. The sequencing used PBMCs from the stem cell graft donor, collected from the stem cell graft. The receptor source for this set is a human donor who donated a stem cell graft to a child with acute lymphoblastic leukemia.

This chain connects TRBV11-2 to TRBJ1-4; maybe TRBD1 (5 bases). V gave up 2 bases and J gave up 6 bases, with 19 bases separating them. The CDR3 is 17 amino acids. Germline assignment: CDR1 SGHAT and CDR2 FQNNGV. In nucleotides, the CDR3 is TGTGCCAGCAGCTTAAGTCAGATGCTAGGGGTGGATGAAAAACTGTTTTTT. Translating it yields CASSLSQMLGVDEKLFF.

CDR3 protein: CSARDIARNSYEQYF. Here the CDR3 DNA reads TGCAGTGCTAGAGATATAGCCAGGAATAGTTACGAGCAGTACTTC. The genes are TRBV20-1 and TRBJ2-7; D gene uncertain. V lost 0 bases, J lost 4 bases, and 16 bases lay in between. Germline CDR1 DFQATT, CDR2 SNEGSKA (reference sequence). The CDR3 totals 15 residues.

The chain carries TRBV6-5 and TRBJ1-1, with D unresolved. Germline CDR1 and CDR2: MNHEY and SVGAGI. With 2 bases removed from V and 5 bases from J, the gap between germline ends came to 12 bases. The CDR3 runs 14 residues. The DNA for the CDR3 is TGTGCCAGCAGTTACGAGTCCATCCGGACTGAAGCTTTCTTT. The encoded protein is CASSYESIRTEAFF.

This clonotype was recorded many times. The rearrangement uses TRBV27 and TRBJ1-5; D possibly corresponds to TRBD1 (6 bases). The CDR3 loop spans 14 amino acids. CDR1 and CDR2 (germline): MNHEY, SMNVEV (reference sequence). V was clipped by 4 bases and J by 11 bases, with 18 bases between them. This CDR3 reads CASSSQGGGSSQHF. CDR3 in DNA: TGTGCCAGCAGTTCCCAAGGGGGGGGGTCGTCCCAGCATTTT.

This chain connects TRBV19 to TRBJ1-5, with no clear D. This CDR3 spans 14 amino acids. The germline CDR1 and CDR2 sequences are LNHDA and SQIVND (reference sequence). The V end lost 3 bases, the J end lost 5 bases, and 11 bases lay between the germline ends. CDR3 nucleotides: TGTGCCAGTAGTATCCGGGGAAAATATCAGCCCCAGCATTTT. It yields the protein CASSIRGKYQPQHF. Together with reference TRBV19 and TRBJ1-5, the CDR3 gives the full variable domain: DGGITQSPKYLFRKEGQNVTLSCEQNLNHDAMYWYRQDPGQGLRLIYYSQIVNDFQKGDIAEGYSVSREKKESFPLTVTSAQKNPTAFYLCASSIRGKYQPQHFGDGTRLSIL.

Many counts were recorded for this clonotype. The gene calls are TRBV27 and TRBJ2-7, with D unclear. V lost 4 bases to trimming and J lost 3 bases, with 10 bases between them. The CDR3 spans 13 residues. Germline assignment: CDR1 MNHEY and CDR2 SMNVEV (reference sequence). The CDR3 loop is CASSWYRSYEQYF. Here the CDR3 DNA reads TGTGCCAGCAGTTGGTATAGGAGCTACGAGCAGTACTTC.

This clonotype was seen more than once but under ten times. The rearrangement uses TRBV6-5 and TRBJ2-1; TRBD1 or TRBD2 may be the D gene (6 bases each). The germline V gene has CDR1 MNHEY and CDR2 SVGAGI. With 3 bases removed from V and 14 bases from J, the gap between germline ends came to 14 bases. This CDR3 has 12 amino acids. The CDR3 coding sequence is TGTGCCAGCAGTTATAAGGGGGGCAGGGAGTTCTTC. Protein sequence: CASSYKGGREFF.

This clonotype turned up a few times. This chain uses TRBV2 with TRBJ1-6, with TRBD1 matching over 8 bases. This CDR3 has 15 residues. The V and J ends lost 2 bases and 7 bases, in that order; junction bases with no gene match: 4. CDR1 and CDR2 from the germline V gene are SNHLY and FYNNEI. DNA of the CDR3: TGTGCCAGCAGTGAATCACAGGGGGGAAATTCACCCCTCCACTTT. Protein sequence: CASSESQGGNSPLHF. The variable domain in full, with the rest retrieved from reference TRBV2 and TRBJ1-6, is EPEVTQTPSHQVTQMGQEVILRCVPISNHLYFYWYRQILGQKVEFLVSFYNNEISEKSEIFDDQFSVERPDGSNFTLKIRSTKLEDSAMYFCASSESQGGNSPLHFGNGTRLTVT.

The V and J genes are TRBV11-2 and TRBJ1-2, with a tentative D call TRBD1 (5 bases). The CDR3 extends over 13 amino acids. Germline V gives CDR1 SGHAT, CDR2 FQNNGV. V lost 5 bases and J 3 bases, leaving 10 bases between the germline ends. The CDR3, as DNA: TGTGCCAGCAGCCGAGACAGACACTATGGCTACACCTTC. As protein: CASSRDRHYGYTF.

This clonotype has at least ten counts. The V and J genes are TRBV27 and TRBJ1-2; possibly TRBD1 for D (6 bases). V dropped 6 bases and J dropped 0 bases, with 17 bases sitting between them. Germline V gives CDR1 MNHEY, CDR2 SMNVEV (reference sequence). The CDR3 covers 16 residues. The DNA of the CDR3 is TGTGCCAGCAGGGGACAAACGAAAGGTTCTAACTATGGCTACACCTTC. As protein: CASRGQTKGSNYGYTF.